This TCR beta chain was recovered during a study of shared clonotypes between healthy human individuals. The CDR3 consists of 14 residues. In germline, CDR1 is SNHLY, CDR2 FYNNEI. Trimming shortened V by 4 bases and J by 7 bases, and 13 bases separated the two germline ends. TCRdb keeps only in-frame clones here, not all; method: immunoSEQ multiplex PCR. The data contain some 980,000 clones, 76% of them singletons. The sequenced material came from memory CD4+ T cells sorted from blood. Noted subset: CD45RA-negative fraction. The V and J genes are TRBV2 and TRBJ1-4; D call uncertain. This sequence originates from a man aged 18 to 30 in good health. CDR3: CASSVLEWGEKLFF. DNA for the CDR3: TGTGCCAGCAGTGTTTTAGAGTGGGGTGAAAAACTGTTTTTT.